This T cell receptor beta chain is drawn from a study of spatial heterogeneity in lung cancer. Study at large: Beta-chain sequences were consistently detected more often than alpha-chain sequences.

The CDR3 is 14 amino acids. TCRdb redid the calling of the 5' RACE reads with MiXCR, one entry per CDR3 protein. The data contain around 48,000 distinct CDR3 sequences, roughly 5% of them singletons. Specified time point: sample taken at primary tumor resection. This clonotype was observed many times. Compared with germline, one end of the junction differs, possibly owing to a read error. The sequencing here drew on PBMCs, taken at surgery. The chain combines TRBV12-3 or TRBV12-4 with TRBJ2-1, with D perhaps TRBD2 (6 bases). This TCR was sampled from a male donor with early-stage non-small cell lung cancer. The CDR3 bases are TGTGCCAGCAGATTAGCGGTCGTTTACAATGAGCAGTTCTTC. Encoded protein: CASRLAVVYNEQFF.